The 8 T cell receptor beta chains in this list originate from one sample, sequenced in a study of blood T cells in healthy people across ages. It was with a sample-barcoded 5' primer and a J-beta primer mix that a second PCR of about 7 to 12 cycles was run. TCRdb re-called the 5' RACE reads with MiXCR, one entry per CDR3 protein. Of approximately 800,000 distinct CDR3 sequences in the sample, 58% were seen once. Sequencing was carried out using blood. The receptor source for this set is a man in his thirties or forties in good health.

This sequence joins TRBV29-1 and TRBJ1-2; maybe TRBD1 (6 bases). The CDR3 totals 12 residues. CDR1 is SQVTM and CDR2 is ANQGSEA in the germline V gene. Between the trimmed V and J ends, which lost 8 bases and 1 base, there was a span of 11 bases. Here the CDR3 reads CSTGTHNYGYTF. In nucleotides, the CDR3 is TGCAGCACCGGGACACATAACTATGGCTACACCTTC.

This clonotype was found a few times. The chain couples TRBV29-1 to TRBJ2-1; D is possibly TRBD1 (6 bases). The V end was cut by 1 base, the J end by 4 bases, with 23 bases between. The CDR3 covers 18 residues. In germline, CDR1 is SQVTM, CDR2 ANQGSEA. CDR3 sequence reads: CSVEVVPGEQGNYNEQFF. CDR3 nucleotides: TGCAGCGTTGAAGTGGTTCCTGGGGAGCAGGGGAATTACAATGAGCAGTTCTTC.

This clonotype was detected only a few times. V gene TRBV7-2 combines with J gene TRBJ1-2; 9 nucleotides align to TRBD1. The germline V gene encodes CDR1 SGHTA and CDR2 FQGNSA. This CDR3 comprises 14 residues. Germline trimming cut 6 bases from V and 4 bases from J; bases unmatched to any gene: 6. The DNA of the CDR3 is TGTGCCAGCAGTTCGGGACAGGGCGGCTATGGCTACACCTTC. Translated: CASSSGQGGYGYTF.

The chain couples TRBV5-5 to TRBJ2-1; D uncertain. The V end lost 8 bases, the J end lost 5 bases, and 20 bases lay between the germline ends. Per the germline V gene, CDR1 is SGHKS and CDR2 is YYEKEE (reference sequence). This CDR3 has 15 amino acids. The CDR3: CASHLAPRVDNEQFF. The CDR3 DNA reads as TGTGCCAGTCACCTGGCCCCCCGGGTGGACAATGAGCAGTTCTTC.

V is TRBV7-2 and J is TRBJ2-1; 9 nucleotides align to TRBD1. V was pared by 5 bases and J by 8 bases, with 7 bases of the junction left unmatched. CDR3 length: 14 residues. CDR1 is SGHTA, CDR2 FQGNSA, per germline. The CDR3 DNA follows: TGTGCCAGCAGCCAGGACAGGGGCCGGGATGAGCAGTTCTTC. Protein sequence: CASSQDRGRDEQFF.

The V and J genes are TRBV10-3 and TRBJ2-1; 9 bases match TRBD1. The J segment lost 5 bases and the V segment lost 3 bases, leaving 5 bases of the junction unmatched. This CDR3 is built from 15 residues. CDR1 is ENHRY and CDR2 is SYGVKD in the germline V gene. The CDR3 DNA is TGTGCCATCAGTGACGGGACAGGGAGGGACAATGAGCAGTTCTTC. This encodes CAISDGTGRDNEQFF.

The chain employs TRBV9 and TRBJ2-3; 8 nucleotides agree with TRBD2. Trimming at V came to 3 bases and at J to 0 bases, leaving 3 bases not matched to a gene. The CDR3 covers 15 residues. Per germline, CDR1 SGDLS and CDR2 YYNGEE. The CDR3: CASSGTSLSTDTQYF. In DNA form, the CDR3 reads TGTGCCAGCAGCGGGACTAGCCTAAGCACAGATACGCAGTATTTT.

Points on this clonotype: Given a much more abundant clone one base away, this may be a read error. The chain links TRBV6-5 to TRBJ1-2, with TRBD1 matching 7 bases. V lost 6 bases, J lost 2 bases, and 3 bases stayed unmatched. This CDR3 has 13 amino acids. Looked up from germline, CDR1 is MNHEY and CDR2 is SVGAGI. DNA of the CDR3: TGTGCCAGCAGGGAACAGGGGAACTATGGCTACACCTTC. This sequence encodes CASREQGNYGYTF.